This note documents a single TCR beta chain sequence. The method was immunoSEQ multiplex PCR; TCRdb's version includes in-frame clones alone and lacks a portion of them. The sample has some 15,000 clones, approximately 82% seen once; the top ten hold approximately 28%. These data originate in a study of T cell clones after liver transplantation. Study-wide context: Liver transplant recipients had immunosuppression withdrawal attempted within 2 years. A pre-transplant mixed lymphocyte reaction with TCRbeta sequencing defined graft-donor-reactive clones followed in post-transplant blood. Pre-transplant mixed lymphocyte reactions yielded third-party-reactive TCRbeta sequences as comparators for graft-donor-reactive sequences. Timepoints were pre-transplant, pre-withdrawal, and after withdrawal was completed or failed.

Germline V gives CDR1 KGHSH, CDR2 LQKENI. CDR3 length: 15 residues. J gave up 9 bases and V 3 bases, and 9 bases lay outside the gene matches. The rearrangement joins TRBV18 to TRBJ2-1; TRBD2 agrees at 9 bases. The sequence derives from a human patient who received a liver transplant. Some T cells may be the graft donor's. Sequencing used CD8+ T cells from blood, obtained around 50 months after liver transplant. DNA of the CDR3: TGTGCCAGCTCACCGGGTAGCGGGAGAGTCGGTGAGCAGTTCTTC. It yields the protein CASSPGSGRVGEQFF. Filled out from reference TRBV18 and TRBJ2-1, the complete variable domain reads NAGVMQNPRHLVRRRGQEARLRCSPMKGHSHVYWYRQLPEEGLKFMVYLQKENIIDESGMPKERFSAEFPKEGPSILRIQQVVRGDSAAYFCASSPGSGRVGEQFFGPGTRLTVL.